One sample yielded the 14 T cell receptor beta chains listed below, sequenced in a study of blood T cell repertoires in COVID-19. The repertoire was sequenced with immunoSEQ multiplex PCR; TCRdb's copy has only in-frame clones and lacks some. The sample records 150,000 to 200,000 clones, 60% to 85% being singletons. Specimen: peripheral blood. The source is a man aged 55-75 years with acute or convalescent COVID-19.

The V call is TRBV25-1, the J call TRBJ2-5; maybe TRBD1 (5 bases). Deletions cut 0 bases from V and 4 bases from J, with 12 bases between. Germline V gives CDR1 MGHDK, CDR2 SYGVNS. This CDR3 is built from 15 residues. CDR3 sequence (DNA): TGTGCCAGCAGTGAATACCCATTTCAGGGAGAGACCCAGTACTTC. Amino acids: CASSEYPFQGETQYF.

The CDR3 is CAWGLNYGYTF. DNA of the CDR3: TGTGCCTGGGGGCTTAACTATGGCTACACCTTC. The chain carries TRBV30 and TRBJ1-2; D not certain. CDR1 GTSNPN and CDR2 SVGIG come from the germline V gene (reference sequence). V gave up 5 bases and J gave up 1 base, with 5 bases separating them. The CDR3 runs 11 residues.

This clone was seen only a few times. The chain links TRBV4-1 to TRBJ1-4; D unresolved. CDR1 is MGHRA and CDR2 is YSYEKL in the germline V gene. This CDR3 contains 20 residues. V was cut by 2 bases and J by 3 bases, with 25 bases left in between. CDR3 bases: TGCGCCAGCAGCCAATTGAACCTTAAGGGCCCCGTCGGGGCTAATGAAAAACTGTTTTTT. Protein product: CASSQLNLKGPVGANEKLFF.

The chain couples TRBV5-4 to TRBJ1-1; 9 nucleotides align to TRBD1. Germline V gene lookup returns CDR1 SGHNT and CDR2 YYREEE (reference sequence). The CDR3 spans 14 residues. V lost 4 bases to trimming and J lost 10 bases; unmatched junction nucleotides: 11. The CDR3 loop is CASSAGTGLDRAFF. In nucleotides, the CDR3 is TGTGCCAGCAGCGCCGGGACAGGGTTGGATAGAGCTTTCTTT.

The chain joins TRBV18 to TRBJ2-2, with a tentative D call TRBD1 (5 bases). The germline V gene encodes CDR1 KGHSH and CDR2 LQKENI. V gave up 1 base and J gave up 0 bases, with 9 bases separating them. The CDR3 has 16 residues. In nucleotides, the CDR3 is TGTGCCAGCTCACCACGGTCAGGGACGAACACCGGGGAGCTGTTTTTT. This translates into CASSPRSGTNTGELFF. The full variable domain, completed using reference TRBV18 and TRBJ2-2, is NAGVMQNPRHLVRRRGQEARLRCSPMKGHSHVYWYRQLPEEGLKFMVYLQKENIIDESGMPKERFSAEFPKEGPSILRIQQVVRGDSAAYFCASSPRSGTNTGELFFGEGSRLTVL.

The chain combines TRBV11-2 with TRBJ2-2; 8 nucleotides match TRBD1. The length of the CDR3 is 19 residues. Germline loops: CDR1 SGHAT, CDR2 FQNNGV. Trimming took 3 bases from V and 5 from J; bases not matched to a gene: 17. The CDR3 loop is CASSFYRQQGTGYTGELFF. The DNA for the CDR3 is TGTGCCAGCAGCTTCTACCGACAGCAAGGGACAGGCTATACCGGGGAGCTGTTTTTT.

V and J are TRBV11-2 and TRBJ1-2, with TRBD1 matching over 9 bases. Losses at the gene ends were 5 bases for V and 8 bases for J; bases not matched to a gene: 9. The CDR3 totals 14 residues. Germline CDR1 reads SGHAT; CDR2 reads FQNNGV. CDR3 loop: CASSEGTGIGGYTF. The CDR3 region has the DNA TGTGCCAGCAGCGAGGGGACAGGGATCGGGGGCTACACCTTC.

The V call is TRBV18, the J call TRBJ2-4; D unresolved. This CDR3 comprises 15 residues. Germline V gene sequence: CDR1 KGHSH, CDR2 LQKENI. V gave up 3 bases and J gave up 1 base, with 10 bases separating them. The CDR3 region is CASSPRQAAKNIQYF. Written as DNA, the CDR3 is TGTGCCAGCTCACCTCGGCAGGCGGCCAAAAACATTCAGTACTTC.

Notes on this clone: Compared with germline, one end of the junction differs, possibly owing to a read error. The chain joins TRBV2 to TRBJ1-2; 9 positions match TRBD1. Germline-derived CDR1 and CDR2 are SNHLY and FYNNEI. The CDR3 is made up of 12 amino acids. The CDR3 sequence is CASTADRGFSAF. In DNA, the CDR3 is TGTGCCAGCACAGCGGACAGGGGCTTCTCCGCCTTC. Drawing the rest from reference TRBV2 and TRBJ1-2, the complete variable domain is EPEVTQTPSHQVTQMGQEVILRCVPISNHLYFYWYRQILGQKVEFLVSFYNNEISEKSEIFDDQFSVERPDGSNFTLKIRSTKLEDSAMYFCASTADRGFSAFGSGTRLTVV.

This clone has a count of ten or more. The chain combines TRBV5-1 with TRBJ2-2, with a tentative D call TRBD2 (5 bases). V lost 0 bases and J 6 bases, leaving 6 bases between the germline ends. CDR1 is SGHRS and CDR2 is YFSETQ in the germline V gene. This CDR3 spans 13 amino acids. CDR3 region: CASSLAEAGELFF. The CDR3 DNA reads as TGCGCCAGCAGCTTGGCGGAGGCCGGGGAGCTGTTTTTT.

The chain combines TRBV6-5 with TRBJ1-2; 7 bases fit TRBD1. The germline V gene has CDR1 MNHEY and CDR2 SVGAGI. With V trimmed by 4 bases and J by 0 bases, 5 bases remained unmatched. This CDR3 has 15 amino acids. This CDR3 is CASSSGQDTNYGYTF. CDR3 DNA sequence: TGTGCCAGCAGTTCCGGACAGGACACTAACTATGGCTACACCTTC.

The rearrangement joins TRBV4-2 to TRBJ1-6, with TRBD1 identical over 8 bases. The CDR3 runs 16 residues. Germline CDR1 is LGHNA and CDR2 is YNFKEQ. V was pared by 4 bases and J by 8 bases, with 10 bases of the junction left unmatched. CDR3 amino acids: CASSPTQGAQDSPLHF. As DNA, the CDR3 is TGTGCCAGCAGCCCAACCCAGGGGGCGCAGGATTCACCCCTCCACTTT.

The CDR3, as DNA: TGTGCCAGCACTTTAACAGGGGGCTATGGCTACACCTTC. Protein sequence: CASTLTGGYGYTF. The V call is TRBV2, the J call TRBJ1-2; TRBD1 matches 8 bases. The germline CDR1 and CDR2 sequences are SNHLY and FYNNEI. This CDR3 has 13 amino acids. The J segment lost 4 bases and the V segment lost 7 bases, leaving 5 bases of the junction unmatched.

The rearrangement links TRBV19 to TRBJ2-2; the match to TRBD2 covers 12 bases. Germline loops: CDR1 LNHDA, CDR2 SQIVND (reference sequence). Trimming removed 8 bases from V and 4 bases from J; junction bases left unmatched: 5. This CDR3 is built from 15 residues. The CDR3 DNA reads TGTGCCAGTCAAACTAGCGGGGGGATCACCGGGGAGCTGTTTTTT. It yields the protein CASQTSGGITGELFF.